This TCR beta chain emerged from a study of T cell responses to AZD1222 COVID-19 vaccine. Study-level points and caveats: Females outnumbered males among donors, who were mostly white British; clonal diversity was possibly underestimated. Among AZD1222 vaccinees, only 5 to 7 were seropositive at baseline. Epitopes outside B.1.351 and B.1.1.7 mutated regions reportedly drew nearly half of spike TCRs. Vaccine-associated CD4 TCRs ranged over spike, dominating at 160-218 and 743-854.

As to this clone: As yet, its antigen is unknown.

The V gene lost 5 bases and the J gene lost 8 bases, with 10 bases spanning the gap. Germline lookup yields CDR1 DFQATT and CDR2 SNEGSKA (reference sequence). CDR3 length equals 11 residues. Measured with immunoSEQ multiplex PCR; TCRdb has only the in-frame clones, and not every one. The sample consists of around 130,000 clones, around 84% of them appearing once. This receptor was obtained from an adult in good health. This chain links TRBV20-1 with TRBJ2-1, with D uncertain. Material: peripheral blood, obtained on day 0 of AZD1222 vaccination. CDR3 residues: CSAFPGYEQFF. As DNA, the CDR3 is TGCAGTGCTTTCCCCGGCTATGAGCAGTTCTTC.